These 13 T cell receptor beta chains originate from one sample sequenced in a study of cytomegalovirus exposure and HLA in healthy donors. 13 Jbeta primers and 60 Vbeta primers were used for the PCR. TCRdb's table, derived via immunoSEQ multiplex PCR, lists solely in-frame clones and lacks some. The table shows 150,000 or so clones, with more than 70% occurring only once. Sequenced: PBMCs. The receptors originated from a man aged 45 to 65 in good health and CMV-seronegative.

V usage is TRBV19 and J usage is TRBJ1-1, with TRBD1 identical over 8 bases. The V gene's germline CDR1 is LNHDA and CDR2 SQIVND (reference sequence). This CDR3 comprises 16 residues. The V segment lost 5 bases and the J segment 5 bases; nucleotides outside the gene matches: 13. In DNA, the CDR3 is TGTGCCAGTAGTTTTCTGGGGGGGCAGGGGGCAACTGAAGCTTTCTTT. Amino acids: CASSFLGGQGATEAFF.

J is TRBJ2-2 and V is TRBV16; a weak D match, TRBD1 (5 bases). The germline V gene encodes CDR1 KGHSY and CDR2 FQNENV. The CDR3 has 15 amino acids. V was pared by 3 bases and J by 4 bases, with 12 bases between. CDR3 nucleotide sequence: TGTGCCAGCAGCCAGTTTCAGGGCGCCACCGGGGAGCTGTTTTTT. Translation: CASSQFQGATGELFF.

CDR3: CASSFGSNQPQHF. CDR3 DNA sequence: TGTGCCAGCAGCTTTGGCAGCAATCAGCCCCAGCATTTT. The rearrangement uses TRBV5-6 and TRBJ1-5; no reliable D call. The CDR3 is 13 residues long. Germline CDR1 is SGHDT and CDR2 is YYEEEE. Trimming removed 2 bases at V and 1 base at J, with 4 bases between.

The gene calls are TRBV11-1 and TRBJ2-5; D ambiguous. Germline CDR1 is SGHAT and CDR2 is FQDESV (reference sequence). This CDR3 has 15 amino acids. V lost 8 bases to trimming and J lost 5 bases, with 21 bases between them. This CDR3 reads CASSPGRPGGETQYF. The CDR3 nucleotides are TGTGCCAGCTCACCGGGTCGCCCCGGTGGGGAGACCCAGTACTTC.

This clone was picked up one time. CDR3 in DNA: TGTGCCAGCAGCTTTCGACGGCGGTACAATGAGCAGTTCTTC. Encoded protein: CASSFRRRYNEQFF. The chain employs TRBV7-8 and TRBJ2-1; D unclear. V lost 3 bases and J 4 bases, leaving 10 bases between the germline ends. Germline V gives CDR1 SGHVS, CDR2 FQNEAQ. This CDR3 has 14 residues.

This chain uses TRBV5-8 with TRBJ1-2; TRBD1 matches at 8 bases. CDR3 size: 13 residues. V lost 5 bases, J lost 6 bases, and 6 bases stayed unmatched. Germline CDR1 and CDR2: SGHTS and YDEGEE. CDR3: CASRRTGIHGYTF. CDR3 sequence (DNA): TGTGCCAGCAGAAGGACAGGGATCCATGGCTACACCTTC.

The chain recombines TRBV7-9 with TRBJ1-1, with D unresolved. CDR1 and CDR2 from the germline V gene are SEHNR and FQNEAQ (reference sequence). V was shortened by 0 bases and J by 1 base, with 6 bases between the two germline ends. CDR3 length equals 14 residues. CDR3 sequence (DNA): TGTGCCAGCAGCTTAGCGGCGGGGAACACTGAAGCTTTCTTT. Translating gives CASSLAAGNTEAFF.

This clone was detected a few times. J is TRBJ2-1 and V is TRBV29-1; tentative D call: TRBD1 (6 bases). This CDR3 spans 16 amino acids. Germline V gives CDR1 SQVTM, CDR2 ANQGSEA. The V and J ends lost 0 bases and 2 bases respectively, with 14 bases between them. The CDR3 nucleotides read TGCAGCGTTGAAGAGGGAACAGGGCAACCCTACAATGAGCAGTTCTTC. Translating gives CSVEEGTGQPYNEQFF.

This chain links TRBV7-9 with TRBJ1-4, with 7 positions matching TRBD1. CDR1 and CDR2 from the germline V gene are SEHNR and FQNEAQ (reference sequence). V trimming: 3 bases; J trimming: 6 bases; junction bases outside the gene matches: 7. This CDR3 region has 15 residues. In nucleotides, the CDR3 is TGTGCCAGCAGCTTCTTGAGCAGGGGGGATGAAAAACTGTTTTTT. Its protein product is CASSFLSRGDEKLFF. The whole variable domain, remainder taken from reference TRBV7-9 and TRBJ1-4, is DTGVSQNPRHKITKRGQNVTFRCDPISEHNRLYWYRQTLGQGPEFLTYFQNEAQLEKSRLLSDRFSAERPKGSFSTLEIQRTEQGDSAMYLCASSFLSRGDEKLFFGSGTQLSVL.

The gene calls are TRBV13 and TRBJ1-3; TRBD1 matches at 8 bases. The CDR3 has 15 amino acids. Germline CDR1 reads PRHDT; CDR2 reads FYEKMQ (reference sequence). Unmatched junction bases numbered 4, after V lost 2 bases and J lost 4 bases. The CDR3 loop is CASSLQGAGGNTIYF. CDR3 DNA sequence: TGTGCCAGCAGCTTACAGGGGGCAGGAGGAAACACCATATATTTT.

This clone was picked up a small number of times. This chain joins TRBV7-9 and TRBJ2-7, with 8 positions matching TRBD1. This CDR3 is 15 amino acids long. V gave up 6 bases and J gave up 6 bases; unmatched junction bases: 13. CDR1 and CDR2 (germline): SEHNR, FQNEAQ (reference sequence). The CDR3: CASSPAGQGIFEQYF. CDR3 bases: TGTGCCAGCAGTCCCGCCGGACAGGGTATATTCGAGCAGTACTTC.

Regarding this clone: Other DNA sequences within the sample encode an identical CDR3. V gene TRBV5-1 combines with J gene TRBJ1-4, with unresolved D. Looked up from germline, CDR1 is SGHRS and CDR2 is YFSETQ. The CDR3 runs 14 residues. The V end lost 0 bases, the J end lost 8 bases, and 11 bases lay between the germline ends. This CDR3 is CASSLAPGGEKLFF. The CDR3 nucleotides read TGCGCCAGCAGCTTGGCTCCAGGTGGCGAAAAACTGTTTTTT.

The chain couples TRBV18 to TRBJ2-5, with D perhaps matching TRBD2 (6 bases). This CDR3 spans 14 amino acids. Deletions cut 3 bases from V and 5 bases from J, with 13 bases between. Germline assignment: CDR1 KGHSH and CDR2 LQKENI. The CDR3 here is CASSPGRAGETQYF. The CDR3 DNA is TGTGCCAGCTCACCGGGCAGGGCGGGGGAGACCCAGTACTTC. Looking up the rest from reference TRBV18 and TRBJ2-5 gives the full variable domain: NAGVMQNPRHLVRRRGQEARLRCSPMKGHSHVYWYRQLPEEGLKFMVYLQKENIIDESGMPKERFSAEFPKEGPSILRIQQVVRGDSAAYFCASSPGRAGETQYFGPGTRLLVL.